This T cell receptor (beta chain) was recovered during a study of CD8+ T cells in alopecia areata. Extracted RNA was reverse transcribed into cDNA, the sequencing template. The assay was immunoSEQ multiplex PCR, and TCRdb's table has in-frame clones only and misses some. The table records 150,000 to 200,000 clones, roughly 61% of them present only once. The sample's treatment: oral pan-JAK inhibitor, 5-10 mg twice daily. The receptor comes from a human donor with alopecia areata. Sample: CD8+ T cells sorted from blood, taken at week 24, from a patient treated with tofacitinib.

CDR3 sequence reads: CASSFLAGGDEKLFF. CDR3 coding DNA: TGTGCCAGCAGCTTTTTAGCTGGAGGGGATGAAAAACTGTTTTTT. The V and J genes are TRBV7-9 and TRBJ1-4, with TRBD1 as a possible D gene (5 bases). Germline V CDR1 and CDR2: SEHNR, FQNEAQ (reference sequence). The CDR3 extends over 15 amino acids. The V end lost 3 bases, the J end lost 6 bases, and 14 bases lay between the germline ends.